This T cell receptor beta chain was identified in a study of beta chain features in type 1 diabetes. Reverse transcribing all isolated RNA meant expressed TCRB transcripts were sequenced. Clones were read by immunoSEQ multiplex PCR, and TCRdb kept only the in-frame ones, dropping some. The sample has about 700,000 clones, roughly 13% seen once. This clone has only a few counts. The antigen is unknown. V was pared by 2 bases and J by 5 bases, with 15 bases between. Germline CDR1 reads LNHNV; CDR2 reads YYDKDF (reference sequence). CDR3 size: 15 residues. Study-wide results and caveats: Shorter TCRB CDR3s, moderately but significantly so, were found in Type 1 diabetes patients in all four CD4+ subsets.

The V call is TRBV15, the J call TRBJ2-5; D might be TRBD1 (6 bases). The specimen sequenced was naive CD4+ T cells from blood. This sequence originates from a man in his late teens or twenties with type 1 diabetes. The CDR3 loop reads CATSRNPGVTETQYF. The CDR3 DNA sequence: TGTGCCACCAGCAGAAACCCAGGGGTGACGGAGACCCAGTACTTC.